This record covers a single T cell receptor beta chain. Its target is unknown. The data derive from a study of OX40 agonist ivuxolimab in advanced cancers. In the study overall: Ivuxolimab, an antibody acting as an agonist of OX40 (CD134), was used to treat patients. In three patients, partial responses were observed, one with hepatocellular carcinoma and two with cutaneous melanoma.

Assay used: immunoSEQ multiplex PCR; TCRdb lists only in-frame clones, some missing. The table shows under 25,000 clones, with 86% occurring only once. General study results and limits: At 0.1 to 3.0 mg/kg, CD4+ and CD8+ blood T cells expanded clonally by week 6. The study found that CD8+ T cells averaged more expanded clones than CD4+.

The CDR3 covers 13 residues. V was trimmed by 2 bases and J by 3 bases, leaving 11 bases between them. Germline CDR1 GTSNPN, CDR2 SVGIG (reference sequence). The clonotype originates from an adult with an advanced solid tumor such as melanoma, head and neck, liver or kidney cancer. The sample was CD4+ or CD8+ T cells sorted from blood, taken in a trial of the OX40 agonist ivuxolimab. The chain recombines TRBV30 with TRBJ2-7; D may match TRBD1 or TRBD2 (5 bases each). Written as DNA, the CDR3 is TGTGCCTGGAGTAATTCGGGACGCTACGAGCAGTACTTC. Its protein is CAWSNSGRYEQYF.